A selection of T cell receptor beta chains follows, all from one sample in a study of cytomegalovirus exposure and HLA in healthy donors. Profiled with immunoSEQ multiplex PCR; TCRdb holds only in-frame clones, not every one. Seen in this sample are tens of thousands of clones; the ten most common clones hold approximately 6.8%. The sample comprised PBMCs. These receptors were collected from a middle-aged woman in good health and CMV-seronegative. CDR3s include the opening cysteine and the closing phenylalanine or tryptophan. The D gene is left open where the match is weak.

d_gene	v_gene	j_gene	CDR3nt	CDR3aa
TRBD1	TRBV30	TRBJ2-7	TGTGCCTGGAGTGATAAGGGGGCACGGGACGAGCAGTACTTC	CAWSDKGARDEQYF
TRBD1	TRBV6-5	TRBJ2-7	TGTGCCAGCAGCCGCGTCCGGGACAGCCACGAGCAGTACTTC	CASSRVRDSHEQYF
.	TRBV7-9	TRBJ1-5	TGTGCCAGCAGCTTAACAGGGACGAAAGATCAGCCCCAGCATTTT	CASSLTGTKDQPQHF
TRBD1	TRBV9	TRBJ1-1	TGTGCCAGCAAAGGCCGAGGGGGCGAAACTGAAGCTTTCTTT	CASKGRGGETEAFF
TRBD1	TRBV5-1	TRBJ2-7	TGCGCCAGCAGCCTCCGGGACAGGGGGCGGGCCTACGAGCAGTACTTC	CASSLRDRGRAYEQYF
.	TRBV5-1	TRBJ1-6	TGCGCCAGCAGCTTCAGGGAACTAAGTCCTAATTCACCCCTCCACTTT	CASSFRELSPNSPLHF
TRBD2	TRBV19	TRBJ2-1	TGTGCCAGTAGTATAGGGGCGGGCGGGAGGCCCAATGAGCAGTTCTTC	CASSIGAGGRPNEQFF
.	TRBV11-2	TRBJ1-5	TGTGCCAGCAGCTTAGACCCCAGTCAGCCCCAGCATTTT	CASSLDPSQPQHF
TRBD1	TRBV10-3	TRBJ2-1	TGTGCCATCAGTGAGACAGGGGCCTACAATGAGCAGTTCTTC	CAISETGAYNEQFF
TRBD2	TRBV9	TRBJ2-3	TGTGCCAGCAGCGCAAGGACTAGCGGGGGGGATACGCAGTATTTT	CASSARTSGGDTQYF
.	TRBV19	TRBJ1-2	TGTGCCAGTAGTCCCCGCGGGTACGGCTATGGCTACACCTTC	CASSPRGYGYGYTF
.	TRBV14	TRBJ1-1	TGTGCCAGCAGCCTCTCTGGGGGGACTGAAGCTTTCTTT	CASSLSGGTEAFF
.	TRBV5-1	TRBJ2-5	TGCGCCAGCAGGGGAACCTCCAAGGGGGGGGAGACCCAGTACTTC	CASRGTSKGGETQYF
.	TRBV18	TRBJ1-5	TGTGCCAGCTCACCGGGGGGTAGGGTTCAGCCCCAGCATTTT	CASSPGGRVQPQHF
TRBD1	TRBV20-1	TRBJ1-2	TGCAGTGCTCAAGGACAGGCAGGCTACACCTTC	CSAQGQAGYTF
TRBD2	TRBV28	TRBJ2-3	TGTGCCACCTTGATGGGGGGGGGAAACACAGATACGCAGTATTTT	CATLMGGGNTDTQYF
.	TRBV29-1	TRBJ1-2	TGCAGCGTGGGGGCCGGCTATGGCTACACCTTC	CSVGAGYGYTF
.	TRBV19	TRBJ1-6	TGTGCCAGTAGTATCGATCTCTCCGGGACAAAGAATTCACCCCTCCACTTT	CASSIDLSGTKNSPLHF
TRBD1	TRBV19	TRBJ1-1	TGTGCCAGTAGTTTCACAGGGGACACTGAAGCTTTCTTT	CASSFTGDTEAFF
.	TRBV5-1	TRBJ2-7	TGCGCCAGCAGCCTCGACAGGAATACATTACGGGCCTACGAGCAGTACTTC	CASSLDRNTLRAYEQYF
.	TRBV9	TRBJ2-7	TGTGCCAGCAGCGTGACCGGGACACCGCCGGACGAGCAGTACTTC	CASSVTGTPPDEQYF
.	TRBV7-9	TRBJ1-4	TGTGCCAGCAGCGATCGGGAAAAACTGTTTTTT	CASSDREKLFF
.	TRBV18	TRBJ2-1	TGTGCCAGCTCACCCCGCGACAACAACAATGAGCAGTTCTTC	CASSPRDNNNEQFF
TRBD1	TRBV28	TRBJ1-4	TGTGCCAGCAGTTTGGAACAGGGGGCGGGTGAAAAACTGTTTTTT	CASSLEQGAGEKLFF
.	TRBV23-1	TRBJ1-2	TGCGCCAGCAGTCACATGGAAGGGGTCATGGGTAACTATGGCTACACCTTC	CASSHMEGVMGNYGYTF
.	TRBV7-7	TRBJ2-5	TGTGCCAGCAGCCAACTGGGGACTGCCGGGGAGACCCAGTACTTC	CASSQLGTAGETQYF
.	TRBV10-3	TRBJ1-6	TGTGCCGCCCGCCAGGAGGGCTCCTATAATTCACCCCTCCACTTT	CAARQEGSYNSPLHF
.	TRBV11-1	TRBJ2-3	TGTGCCAGCACCCCCACCAGAAACACAGATACGCAGTATTTT	CASTPTRNTDTQYF
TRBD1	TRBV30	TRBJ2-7	TGTGCCTGGAGTGTTGGACAGGGAGTAGGCTACGAGCAGTACTTC	CAWSVGQGVGYEQYF
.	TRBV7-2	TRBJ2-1	TGTGCCAGCAGCTTAGATTGGGGGGGGGCCGACAATGAGCAGTTCTTC	CASSLDWGGADNEQFF
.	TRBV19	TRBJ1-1	TGTGCCAGTAGTACCACGCTTAAGAGGAACACTGAAGCTTTCTTT	CASSTTLKRNTEAFF
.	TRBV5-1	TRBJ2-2	TGCGCCAGCAGCTTAAGCAGGGGAATCGGGGAGCTGTTTTTT	CASSLSRGIGELFF
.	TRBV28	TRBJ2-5	TGTGCCAGCAGTCGAATCATTGGGGCATATGGGACCCAGTACTTC	CASSRIIGAYGTQYF
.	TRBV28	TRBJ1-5	TGTGCCAGCATGCAGGGAGGAAGCAATCAGCCCCAGCATTTT	CASMQGGSNQPQHF
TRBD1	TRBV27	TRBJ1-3	TGTGCCAGCGGGACAGGGGGGAACACCATATATTTT	CASGTGGNTIYF
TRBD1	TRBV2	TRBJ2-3	TGTGCCAGCAGTGAAGGACAGGGGGCCGGAGATACGCAGTATTTT	CASSEGQGAGDTQYF
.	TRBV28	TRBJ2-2	TGTGCCTCTCGCGTTACAGGGAACACCGGGGAGCTGTTTTTT	CASRVTGNTGELFF